These 4 T cell receptor beta chains came from one sample sequenced in a study of beta chain features in type 1 diabetes. General study results and limits: Among patients with Type 1 diabetes, TCRB CDR3s were moderately but significantly shorter in every one of the four CD4+ subsets.

Expressed TCRB transcripts were sequenced after all isolated RNA was converted to cDNA. Generated by immunoSEQ multiplex PCR, the TCRdb table keeps only in-frame clones and is missing some. The data contain hundreds of thousands of clones, roughly an eighth of them seen just once; the ten biggest clones take up 0.03% to 0.04%. The antigens of these receptors remain unknown. Material for sequencing was naive CD4+ T cells from blood. These receptors were taken from a man between 18 and 29 years old with type 1 diabetes.

This clone has only a few counts. V is TRBV7-2 and J is TRBJ2-1, with 14 bases fitting TRBD2. The CDR3 is 17 residues long. V trimming: 5 bases; J trimming: 4 bases; junction bases outside the gene matches: 7. The germline V gene encodes CDR1 SGHTA and CDR2 FQGNSA. CDR3 amino acids: CASSTGTSGGPYNEQFF. The CDR3 region has the DNA TGTGCCAGCAGCACGGGGACTAGCGGGGGCCCGTACAATGAGCAGTTCTTC.

The chain uses TRBV5-6 and TRBJ1-5; no definite D call. This CDR3 spans 12 amino acids. V lost 2 bases and J lost 3, with 3 bases in between. Germline lookup yields CDR1 SGHDT and CDR2 YYEEEE. The CDR3 region is CASSFTNQPQHF. CDR3 DNA: TGTGCCAGCAGCTTTACCAATCAGCCCCAGCATTTT. Looking up the rest from reference TRBV5-6 and TRBJ1-5 gives the full variable domain: DAGVTQSPTHLIKTRGQQVTLRCSPKSGHDTVSWYQQALGQGPQFIFQYYEEEERQRGNFPDRFSGHQFPNYSSELNVNALLLGDSALYLCASSFTNQPQHFGDGTRLSIL.

This clone was seen only a few times. The chain recombines TRBV28 with TRBJ1-5, with TRBD1 matching 8 bases. The germline gives CDR1 MDHEN, CDR2 SYDVKM. This CDR3 contains 15 residues. The CDR3 DNA sequence: TGTGCGGCCGGGACAGGAGACAATAGCAATCAGCCCCAGCATTTT. Protein: CAAGTGDNSNQPQHF.

This clone was observed a few times. The V and J genes are TRBV19 and TRBJ2-3; 7 bases map to TRBD2. V lost 9 bases to trimming and J lost 3 bases; unmatched junction nucleotides: 15. The CDR3 covers 16 residues. CDR1 and CDR2 from the germline V gene are LNHDA and SQIVND (reference sequence). The CDR3 region has the DNA TGTGCCAGCAAACAAGGGCTAGCGGTCGTGACAGATACGCAGTATTTT. Its protein is CASKQGLAVVTDTQYF.